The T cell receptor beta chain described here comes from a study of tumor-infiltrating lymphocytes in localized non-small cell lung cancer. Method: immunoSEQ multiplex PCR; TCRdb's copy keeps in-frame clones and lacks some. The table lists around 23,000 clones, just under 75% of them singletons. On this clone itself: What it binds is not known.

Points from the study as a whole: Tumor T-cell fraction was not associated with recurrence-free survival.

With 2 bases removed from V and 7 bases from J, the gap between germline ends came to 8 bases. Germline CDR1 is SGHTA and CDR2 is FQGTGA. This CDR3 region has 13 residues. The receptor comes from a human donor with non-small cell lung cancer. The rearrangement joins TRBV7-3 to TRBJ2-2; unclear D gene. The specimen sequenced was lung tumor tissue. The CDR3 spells CASSLLGYGELFF. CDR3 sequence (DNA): TGTGCCAGCAGCTTATTGGGATACGGGGAGCTGTTTTTT.